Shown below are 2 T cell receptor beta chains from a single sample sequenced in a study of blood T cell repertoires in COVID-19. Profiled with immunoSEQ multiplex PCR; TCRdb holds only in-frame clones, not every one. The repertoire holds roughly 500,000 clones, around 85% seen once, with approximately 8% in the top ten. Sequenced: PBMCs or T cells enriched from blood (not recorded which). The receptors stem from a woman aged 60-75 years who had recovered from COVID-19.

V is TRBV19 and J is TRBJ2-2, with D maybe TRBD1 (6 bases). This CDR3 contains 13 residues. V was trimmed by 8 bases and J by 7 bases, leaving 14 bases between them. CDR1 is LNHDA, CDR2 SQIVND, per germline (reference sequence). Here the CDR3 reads CASAQGRGGELFF. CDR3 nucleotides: TGTGCCAGTGCACAGGGTCGGGGCGGGGAGCTGTTTTTT.

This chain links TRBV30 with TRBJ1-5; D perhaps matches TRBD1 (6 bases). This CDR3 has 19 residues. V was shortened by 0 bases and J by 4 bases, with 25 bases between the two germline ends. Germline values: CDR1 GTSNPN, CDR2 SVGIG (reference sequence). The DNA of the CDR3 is TGTGCCTGGAGTGTAGCCCCGCTCCGGGGGGCGCCGCTTAATCAGCCCCAGCATTTT. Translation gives CAWSVAPLRGAPLNQPQHF.